Listed below are T cell receptor beta chains from one sample, sequenced in a study of blood T cell repertoires in COVID-19. The method was immunoSEQ multiplex PCR; TCRdb's version includes in-frame clones alone and lacks a portion of them. The sample shows about 200,000 clones, 85% of them seen only once. Sequenced: peripheral blood. The receptors were gathered from a woman of 80 years or more with acute or convalescent COVID-19. Both conserved end residues are part of each CDR3. A D gene is named only where the DNA matches it firmly.

v_gene	d_gene	j_gene	CDR3nt	CDR3aa
TRBV7-2	TRBD2	TRBJ2-7	TGTGCCAGCAGCTTAAGGGCGGGAGGCTACGAGCAGTACTTC	CASSLRAGGYEQYF
TRBV12-3/TRBV12-4	TRBD1	TRBJ1-1	TGTGCCAGCAGTCGGACAGGGGGATTTGAAGCTTTCTTT	CASSRTGGFEAFF
TRBV5-4	NA	TRBJ2-5	TGTGCCAGCAGCCCCTCAGCGGTCCAAGAGACCCAGTACTTC	CASSPSAVQETQYF
TRBV20-1	NA	TRBJ1-2	TGCAGTGCTACTGAAACAGGCACCAACTATGGCTACACCTTC	CSATETGTNYGYTF
TRBV5-6	NA	TRBJ1-3	TGTGCCAGCAGCCCGGAAGGAGCGCCCGTCGGAAACACCATATATTTT	CASSPEGAPVGNTIYF
TRBV4-3	TRBD1	TRBJ1-2	TGCGCCAGCAGCCAAGATGGGACAGGGGACGGCTATGGCTACACCTTC	CASSQDGTGDGYGYTF
TRBV19	NA	TRBJ1-2	TGTGCCAGTAGATTACAGGGTTTGGATGGCTACACCTTC	CASRLQGLDGYTF
TRBV19	NA	TRBJ1-5	TGTGCCAGTAGTGTCGACAGAAATCAGCCCCAGCATTTT	CASSVDRNQPQHF
TRBV5-1	NA	TRBJ2-7	TGCGCCAGCAGCTTACATAGCGGATACGAGCAGTACTTC	CASSLHSGYEQYF
TRBV5-4	NA	TRBJ2-7	TGTGCCAGCAGCTCCCAGGGGGGCGAGCAGTACTTC	CASSSQGGEQYF
TRBV7-2	NA	TRBJ2-1	TGTGCCAGCAGCTTAATGAGAACGGATCTCGGAGGTATCTACGGTGAGCAGTTCTTC	CASSLMRTDLGGIYGEQFF
TRBV28	TRBD1	TRBJ1-2	TGTGCCAGCAGCAGAGACAGGGGAGCCTATGGCTACACCTTC	CASSRDRGAYGYTF
TRBV7-2	NA	TRBJ1-3	TGTGCCAGCAGCCCTCCCGGGTATTCAGCCACTCGAAACACCATATATTTT	CASSPPGYSATRNTIYF
TRBV7-9	NA	TRBJ2-3	TGTGCCTCAGGCGTCAGCACAGATACGCAGTATTTT	CASGVSTDTQYF
TRBV7-9	TRBD2	TRBJ2-2	TGTGCCAGCAGCTCTCAAGGACTAGCGGGATACACCGGGGAGCTGTTTTTT	CASSSQGLAGYTGELFF
TRBV18	NA	TRBJ2-1	TGTGCCAGCTCACCGACTAGGGGCTACAATGAGCAGTTCTTC	CASSPTRGYNEQFF
TRBV5-5	NA	TRBJ1-2	TGTGCCAGCAGCTGGGGGGGAATTAGTTTCTCTAACTATGGCTACACCTTC	CASSWGGISFSNYGYTF
TRBV30	NA	TRBJ1-1	TGTAAAATGAAGGGGAGGTACATTAGGAACACTGAAGCTTTCTTT	CKMKGRYIRNTEAFF